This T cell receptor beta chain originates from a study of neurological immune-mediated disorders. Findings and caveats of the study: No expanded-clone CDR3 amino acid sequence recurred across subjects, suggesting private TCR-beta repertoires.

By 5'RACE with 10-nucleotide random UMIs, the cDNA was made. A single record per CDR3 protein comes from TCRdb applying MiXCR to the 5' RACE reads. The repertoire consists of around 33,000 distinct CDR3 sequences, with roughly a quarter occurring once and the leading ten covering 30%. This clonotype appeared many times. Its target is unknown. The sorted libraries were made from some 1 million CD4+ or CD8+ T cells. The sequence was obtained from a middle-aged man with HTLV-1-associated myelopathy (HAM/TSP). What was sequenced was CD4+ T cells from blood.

DNA of the CDR3: TGTGCCAGCAGCCAAGACCTGAACTATGGCTACACCTTC. Amino acids: CASSQDLNYGYTF. V is TRBV3-1 and J is TRBJ1-2; D remains unclear. V was cut by 0 bases and J by 2 bases, with 4 bases left in between. The CDR3 has 13 amino acids. In germline, CDR1 is LGHDT, CDR2 YNNKEL (reference sequence).